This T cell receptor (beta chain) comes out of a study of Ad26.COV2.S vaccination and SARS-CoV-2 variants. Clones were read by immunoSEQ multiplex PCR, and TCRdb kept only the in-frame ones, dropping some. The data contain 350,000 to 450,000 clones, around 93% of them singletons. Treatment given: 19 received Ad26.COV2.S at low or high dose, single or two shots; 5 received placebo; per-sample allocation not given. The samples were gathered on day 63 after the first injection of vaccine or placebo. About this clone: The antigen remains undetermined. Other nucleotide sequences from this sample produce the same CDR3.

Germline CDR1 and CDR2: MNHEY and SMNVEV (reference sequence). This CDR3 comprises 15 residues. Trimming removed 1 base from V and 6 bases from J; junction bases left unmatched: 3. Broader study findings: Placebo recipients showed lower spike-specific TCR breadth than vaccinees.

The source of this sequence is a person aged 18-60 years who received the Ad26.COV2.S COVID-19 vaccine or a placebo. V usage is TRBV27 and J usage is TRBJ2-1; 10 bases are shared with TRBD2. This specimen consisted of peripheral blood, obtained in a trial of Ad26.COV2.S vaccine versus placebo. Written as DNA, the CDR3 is TGTGCCAGCAGTTTATGGAGCGGGGGGGCCAATGAGCAGTTCTTC. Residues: CASSLWSGGANEQFF.